This T cell receptor beta chain was obtained from a study of T-cell reconstitution after alpha-beta-depleted transplantation in children. Researchers prepared the TCRbeta library using unique molecular identifiers, the study reports. In TCRdb, the PCR reads were re-called with MiXCR into one record per CDR3 protein. Seen here are approximately 520,000 distinct CDR3 sequences, 30% to 35% observed once, and the top ten hold 2% to 3%. This TCR was recovered from a human donor who donated a stem cell graft to a child with aplastic anemia. Source: PBMCs from the stem cell graft donor, taken from the stem cell graft.

CDR3 nucleotide sequence: TGCAGTGCTATGATGTGGCCCCAAGAGACCCAGTACTTC. This encodes CSAMMWPQETQYF. The chain has TRBV20-1 and TRBJ2-5; D is undetermined. V lost 4 bases, J lost 1 base, and 10 bases lay in between. CDR3 size: 13 residues. Germline values: CDR1 DFQATT, CDR2 SNEGSKA (reference sequence).